This TCR beta chain was obtained from a study of T cells in Graves' hyperthyroidism and ophthalmopathy. The CDR3 is made up of 11 amino acids. CDR1 and CDR2 from the germline V gene are SQVTM and ANQGSEA. Amplified TCR beta CDR3 regions derived from RNA transcripts. Carried out on the TCR CDR3, a first-round RT-PCR used the HTBI primer set. TCRdb analysed the multiplex PCR reads with MiXCR anew, one entry per CDR3 protein. The table includes approximately 320,000 distinct CDR3 sequences, roughly 17% detected once. Study conclusions and caveats: Most thyroid clonotypes expanded above 0.001 appeared in blood too.

Patients aged 18 to 65 had newly diagnosed hyperthyroidism that had lasted under 2 months. Thyroid ultrasound, orbital computed tomography, clinical symptoms, and serum thyroxine and TRAb underpinned diagnoses. As regards this clonotype: Its target is unknown.

The origin of this receptor is a man aged 25 to 45 with Graves' hyperthyroidism. Specimen: blood. The chain employs TRBV29-1 and TRBJ2-1; maybe TRBD2 (6 bases). CDR3 loop: CIADSYNEQFF. Written as DNA, the CDR3 is TGCATAGCGGACTCCTACAATGAGCAGTTCTTC.